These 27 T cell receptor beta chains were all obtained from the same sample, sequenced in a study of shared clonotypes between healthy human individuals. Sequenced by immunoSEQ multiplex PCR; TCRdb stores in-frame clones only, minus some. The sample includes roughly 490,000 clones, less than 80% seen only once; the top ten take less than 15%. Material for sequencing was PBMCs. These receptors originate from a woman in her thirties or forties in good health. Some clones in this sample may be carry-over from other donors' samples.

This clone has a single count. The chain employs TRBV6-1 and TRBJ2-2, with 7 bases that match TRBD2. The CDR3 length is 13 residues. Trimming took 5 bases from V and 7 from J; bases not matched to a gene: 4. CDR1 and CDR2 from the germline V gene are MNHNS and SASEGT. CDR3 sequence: CASSNGEGGELFF. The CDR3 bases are TGTGCCAGCAGTAACGGGGAGGGCGGGGAGCTGTTTTTT.

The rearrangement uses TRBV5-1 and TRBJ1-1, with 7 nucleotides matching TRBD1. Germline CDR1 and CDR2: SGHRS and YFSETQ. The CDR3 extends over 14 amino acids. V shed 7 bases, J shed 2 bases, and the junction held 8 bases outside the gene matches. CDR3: CASAAGTANTEAFF. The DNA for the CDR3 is TGCGCCAGCGCCGCCGGGACAGCCAACACTGAAGCTTTCTTT.

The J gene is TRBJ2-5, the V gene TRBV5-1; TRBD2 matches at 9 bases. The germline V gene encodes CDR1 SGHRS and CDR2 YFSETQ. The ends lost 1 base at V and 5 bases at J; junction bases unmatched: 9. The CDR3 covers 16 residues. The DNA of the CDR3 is TGCGCCAGCAGCTTGACTGGCGGGAGGGGGCCCGAGACCCAGTACTTC. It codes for CASSLTGGRGPETQYF.

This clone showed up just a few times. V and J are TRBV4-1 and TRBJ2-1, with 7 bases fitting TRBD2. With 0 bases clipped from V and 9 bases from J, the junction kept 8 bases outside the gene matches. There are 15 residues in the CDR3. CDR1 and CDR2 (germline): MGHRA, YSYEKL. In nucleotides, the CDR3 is TGCGCCAGCAGCCAAGATTCTAGCGGAGCCGTTGAGCAGTTCTTC. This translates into CASSQDSSGAVEQFF.

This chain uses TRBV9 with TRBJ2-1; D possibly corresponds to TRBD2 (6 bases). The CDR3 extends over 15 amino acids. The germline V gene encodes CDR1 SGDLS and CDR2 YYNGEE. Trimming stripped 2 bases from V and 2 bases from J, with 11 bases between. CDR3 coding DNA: TGTGCCAGCAGCGTCATGGGACTGCCCTACAATGAGCAGTTCTTC. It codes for CASSVMGLPYNEQFF.

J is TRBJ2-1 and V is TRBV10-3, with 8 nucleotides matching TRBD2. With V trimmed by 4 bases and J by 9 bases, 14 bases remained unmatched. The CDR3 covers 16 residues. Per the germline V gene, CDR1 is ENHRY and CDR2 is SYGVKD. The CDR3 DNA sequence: TGTGCCATCAGTGCAGGAGGGGGACTAGAAGAGGGTGAGCAGTTCTTC. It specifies CAISAGGGLEEGEQFF.

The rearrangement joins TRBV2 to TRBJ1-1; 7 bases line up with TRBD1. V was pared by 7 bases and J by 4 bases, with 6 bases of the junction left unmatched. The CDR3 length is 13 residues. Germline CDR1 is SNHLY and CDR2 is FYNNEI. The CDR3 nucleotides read TGTGCCAGCAAAAGACAGGGTGCCACTGAAGCTTTCTTT. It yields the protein CASKRQGATEAFF.

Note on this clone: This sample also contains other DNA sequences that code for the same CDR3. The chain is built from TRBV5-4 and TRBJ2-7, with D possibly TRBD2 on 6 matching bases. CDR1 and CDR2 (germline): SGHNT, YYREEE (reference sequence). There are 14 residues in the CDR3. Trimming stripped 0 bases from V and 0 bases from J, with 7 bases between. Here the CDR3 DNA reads TGTGCCAGCAGCTTGGCCGGGGGCTCCTACGAGCAGTACTTC. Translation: CASSLAGGSYEQYF.

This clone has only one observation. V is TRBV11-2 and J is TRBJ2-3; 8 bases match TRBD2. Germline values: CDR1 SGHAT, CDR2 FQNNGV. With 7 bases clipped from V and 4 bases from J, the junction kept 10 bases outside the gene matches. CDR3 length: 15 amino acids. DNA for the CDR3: TGTGCCAGCACCCCGGCGGGAGGTCGGGCAGATACGCAGTATTTT. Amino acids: CASTPAGGRADTQYF.

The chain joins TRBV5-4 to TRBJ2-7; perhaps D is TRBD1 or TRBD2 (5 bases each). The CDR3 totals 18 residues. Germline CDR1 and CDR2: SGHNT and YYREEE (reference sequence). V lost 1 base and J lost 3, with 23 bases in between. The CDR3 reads CASSLPSWGPSTDYEQYF. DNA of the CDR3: TGTGCCAGCAGCTTGCCTTCGTGGGGACCATCAACCGACTACGAGCAGTACTTC.

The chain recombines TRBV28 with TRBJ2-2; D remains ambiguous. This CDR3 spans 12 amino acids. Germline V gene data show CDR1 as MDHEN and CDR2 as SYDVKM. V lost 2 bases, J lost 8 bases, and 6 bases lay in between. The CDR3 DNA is TGTGCCAGCAGTTTACTGAGAGGGGAGCTGTTTTTT. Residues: CASSLLRGELFF.

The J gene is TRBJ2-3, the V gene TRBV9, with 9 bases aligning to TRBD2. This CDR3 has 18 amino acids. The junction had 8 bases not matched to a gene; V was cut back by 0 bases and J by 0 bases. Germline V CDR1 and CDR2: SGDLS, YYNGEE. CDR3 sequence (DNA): TGTGCCAGCAGCGTAGTAGCGGGGGACCTGGTTAGCACAGATACGCAGTATTTT. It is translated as CASSVVAGDLVSTDTQYF.

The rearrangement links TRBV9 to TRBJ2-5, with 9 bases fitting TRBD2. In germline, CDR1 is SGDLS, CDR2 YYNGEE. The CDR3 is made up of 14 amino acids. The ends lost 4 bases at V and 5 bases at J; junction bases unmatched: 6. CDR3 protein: CASSLGLAKETQYF. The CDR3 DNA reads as TGTGCCAGCAGCCTTGGACTAGCGAAGGAGACCCAGTACTTC. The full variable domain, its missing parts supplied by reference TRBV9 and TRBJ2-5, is DSGVTQTPKHLITATGQRVTLRCSPRSGDLSVYWYQQSLDQGLQFLIQYYNGEERAKGNILERFSAQQFPDLHSELNLSSLELGDSALYFCASSLGLAKETQYFGPGTRLLVL.

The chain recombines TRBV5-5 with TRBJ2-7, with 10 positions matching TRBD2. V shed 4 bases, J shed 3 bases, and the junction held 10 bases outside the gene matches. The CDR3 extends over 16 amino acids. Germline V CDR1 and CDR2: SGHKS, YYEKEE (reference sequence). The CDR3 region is CASSTTGTSANYEQYF. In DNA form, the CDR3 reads TGTGCCAGCAGCACGACCGGGACTAGCGCTAACTACGAGCAGTACTTC.

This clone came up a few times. CDR3 coding DNA: TGTGCCAGCAGTTACGGTTCTAGCGGGCTGACAGATACGCAGTATTTT. Protein sequence: CASSYGSSGLTDTQYF. The chain carries TRBV6-5 and TRBJ2-3, with 8 bases that match TRBD2. Germline assignment: CDR1 MNHEY and CDR2 SVGAGI. This CDR3 comprises 16 residues. Germline trimming cut 2 bases from V and 3 bases from J; bases unmatched to any gene: 7.

The CDR3 bases are TGTGCCAGCAGCCTAACTAGCGGGAGGCACTATAGGGGCACAGATACGCAGTATTTT. This codes for CASSLTSGRHYRGTDTQYF. The V and J genes are TRBV5-6 and TRBJ2-3, with 12 bases aligning to TRBD2. The ends lost 4 bases at V and 1 base at J; junction bases unmatched: 13. The CDR3 runs 19 residues. Germline assignment: CDR1 SGHDT and CDR2 YYEEEE. The full variable domain, its missing parts supplied by reference TRBV5-6 and TRBJ2-3, is DAGVTQSPTHLIKTRGQQVTLRCSPKSGHDTVSWYQQALGQGPQFIFQYYEEEERQRGNFPDRFSGHQFPNYSSELNVNALLLGDSALYLCASSLTSGRHYRGTDTQYFGPGTRLTVL.

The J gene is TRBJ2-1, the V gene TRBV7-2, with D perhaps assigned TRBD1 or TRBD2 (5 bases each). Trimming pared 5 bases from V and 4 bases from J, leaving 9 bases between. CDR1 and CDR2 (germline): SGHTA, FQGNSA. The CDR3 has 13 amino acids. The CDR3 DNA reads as TGTGCCAGCAGCGTGGGACGGTACAATGAGCAGTTCTTC. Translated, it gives CASSVGRYNEQFF.

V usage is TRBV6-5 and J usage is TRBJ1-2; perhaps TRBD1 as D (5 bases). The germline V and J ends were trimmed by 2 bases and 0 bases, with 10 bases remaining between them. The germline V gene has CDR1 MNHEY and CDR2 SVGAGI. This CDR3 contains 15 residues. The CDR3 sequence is CASSYRGGANYGYTF. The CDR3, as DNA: TGTGCCAGCAGTTACCGGGGGGGGGCTAACTATGGCTACACCTTC.

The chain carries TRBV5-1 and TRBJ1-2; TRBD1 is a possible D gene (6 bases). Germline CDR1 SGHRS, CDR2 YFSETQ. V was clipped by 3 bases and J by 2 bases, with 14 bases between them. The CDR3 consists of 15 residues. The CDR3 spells CASSSGDTLNYGYTF. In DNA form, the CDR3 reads TGCGCCAGCAGCTCCGGGGACACACTGAACTATGGCTACACCTTC.

For the CDR3, the DNA is TGTGCCAGTTCAGGGGTCACGAATGAGCAGTTCTTC. Its translation is CASSGVTNEQFF. V usage is TRBV28 and J usage is TRBJ2-1; the D gene is possibly TRBD1 (6 bases). Between the trimmed V and J ends, which lost 9 bases and 7 bases, there was a span of 13 bases. This CDR3 spans 12 amino acids. CDR1 is MDHEN and CDR2 is SYDVKM in the germline V gene.

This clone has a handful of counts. The CDR3 spells CASSLFMVAGGREQYF. The CDR3 DNA is TGTGCCAGCAGCTTATTTATGGTAGCGGGAGGGCGCGAGCAGTACTTC. The chain joins TRBV11-2 to TRBJ2-7, with 11 bases lining up with TRBD2. The junction had 9 bases not matched to a gene; V was cut back by 2 bases and J by 6 bases. Germline-derived CDR1 and CDR2 are SGHAT and FQNNGV. This CDR3 region has 16 residues. Full variable domain (outside the CDR3, taken from reference TRBV11-2 and TRBJ2-7): EAGVAQSPRYKIIEKRQSVAFWCNPISGHATLYWYQQILGQGPKLLIQFQNNGVVDDSQLPKDRFSAERLKGVDSTLKIQPAKLEDSAVYLCASSLFMVAGGREQYFGPGTRLTVT.

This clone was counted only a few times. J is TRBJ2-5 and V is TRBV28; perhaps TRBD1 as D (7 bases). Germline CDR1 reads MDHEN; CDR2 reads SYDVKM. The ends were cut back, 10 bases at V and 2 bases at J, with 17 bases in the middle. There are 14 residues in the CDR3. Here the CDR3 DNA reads TGTGCCACCCAAGCAGGGGGGAAGCAAGAGACCCAGTACTTC. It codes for CATQAGGKQETQYF.

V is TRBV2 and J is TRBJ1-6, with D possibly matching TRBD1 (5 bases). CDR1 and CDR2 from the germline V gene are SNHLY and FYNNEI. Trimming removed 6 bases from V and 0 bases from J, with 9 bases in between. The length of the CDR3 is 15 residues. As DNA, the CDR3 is TGTGCCAGCAGCGGGACCCCCTCCTATAATTCACCCCTCCACTTT. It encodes CASSGTPSYNSPLHF. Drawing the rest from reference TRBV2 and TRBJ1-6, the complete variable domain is EPEVTQTPSHQVTQMGQEVILRCVPISNHLYFYWYRQILGQKVEFLVSFYNNEISEKSEIFDDQFSVERPDGSNFTLKIRSTKLEDSAMYFCASSGTPSYNSPLHFGNGTRLTVT.

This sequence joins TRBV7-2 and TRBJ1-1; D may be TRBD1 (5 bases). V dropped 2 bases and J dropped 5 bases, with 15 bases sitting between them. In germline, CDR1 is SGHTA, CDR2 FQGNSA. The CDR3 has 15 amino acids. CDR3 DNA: TGTGCCAGCAGCTTAAGGGAGGGGTCGAGGACTGAAGCTTTCTTT. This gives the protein CASSLREGSRTEAFF. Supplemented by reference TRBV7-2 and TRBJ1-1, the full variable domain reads GAGVSQSPSNKVTEKGKDVELRCDPISGHTALYWYRQSLGQGLEFLIYFQGNSAPDKSGLPSDRFSAERTGGSVSTLTIQRTQQEDSAVYLCASSLREGSRTEAFFGQGTRLTVV.

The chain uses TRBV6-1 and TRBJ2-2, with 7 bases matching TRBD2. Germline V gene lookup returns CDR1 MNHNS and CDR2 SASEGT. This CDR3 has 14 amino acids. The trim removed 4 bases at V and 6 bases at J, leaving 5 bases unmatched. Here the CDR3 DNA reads TGTGCCAGCAGTGTTTTAGGGAGGGCCGGGGAGCTGTTTTTT. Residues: CASSVLGRAGELFF.

CDR3: CASSLTSGRAGEQYF. The CDR3 nucleotides are TGTGCCAGCAGCCTGACTAGCGGGAGGGCGGGGGAGCAGTACTTC. The genes are TRBV5-4 and TRBJ2-7; TRBD2 matches at 14 bases. CDR3 length: 15 amino acids. V lost 4 bases, J lost 7 bases, and 7 bases stayed unmatched. Germline assignment: CDR1 SGHNT and CDR2 YYREEE (reference sequence).

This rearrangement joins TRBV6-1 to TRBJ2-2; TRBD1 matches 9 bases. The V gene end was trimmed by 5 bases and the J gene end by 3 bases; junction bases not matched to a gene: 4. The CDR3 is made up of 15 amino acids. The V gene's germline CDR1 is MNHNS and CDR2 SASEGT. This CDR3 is CASSWDRVDTGELFF. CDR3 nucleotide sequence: TGTGCCAGCAGTTGGGACAGGGTGGACACCGGGGAGCTGTTTTTT.